The clone carrying this TCR beta chain was found a few times. Its matching antigen is unknown. The data were obtained in a study of cytomegalovirus exposure and HLA in healthy donors. A multiplex PCR was run with 60 Vbeta primers and 13 Jbeta primers. Per the study methods: In a later analysis, some 80 million unique TCR beta chains included roughly 11 million shared by two or more donors. Only in-frame clones appear in the TCRdb table, and some are missing; sequencing was by immunoSEQ multiplex PCR. V and J calls and clone size come straight from that table; D and trimming were deduced from the DNA. This sample has 150,000 to 200,000 clones, with roughly 79% found just once. Whole-study results and caveats: For TCR beta chains, V- and J-gene trimming was later linked to a missense DCLRE1C variant. The investigators catalogued 150 to 200 TCR beta chains as cytomegalovirus-associated.

The CDR3 loop spans 13 amino acids. Looked up from germline, CDR1 is SGHDT and CDR2 is YYEEEE. Trimming took 4 bases from V and 4 from J; bases not matched to a gene: 4. This receptor was identified in a woman in her 50s in good health and CMV-seropositive. The V gene is TRBV5-6, the J gene TRBJ1-2, with TRBD1 matching 7 bases. The sequenced sample consisted of PBMCs. DNA of the CDR3: TGTGCCAGCAGCGGGACAGTTGCCTATGGCTACACCTTC. Amino acids: CASSGTVAYGYTF.